This T cell receptor beta chain was sequenced for a study of Graves' ophthalmopathy and Graves' hyperthyroidism. Overall study context: Cases classed as stable hyperthyroidism had no ophthalmopathy within 18 months of follow-up.

Trimming removed 6 bases from V and 6 bases from J, with 8 bases in between. CDR3 length: 13 amino acids. The germline V gene encodes CDR1 KGHDR and CDR2 SFDVKD. As the template, RNA transcripts were used to amplify TCR beta CDR3 regions. First-round RT-PCR with HTBI primers preceded a second-round multiplex PCR. Each CDR3 protein gets one entry after TCRdb re-called the multiplex PCR reads with MiXCR. The sample has about 500,000 distinct CDR3 sequences; roughly 39% are singletons. This clonotype was counted many times. The receptor comes from an adult man with Graves' hyperthyroidism. Specimen: peripheral blood or thyroid tissue (not recorded which). V is TRBV24-1 and J is TRBJ1-6; D not resolved. The CDR3 here is CATSLGPNSPLHF. As DNA, the CDR3 is TGTGCCACCAGTCTCGGACCTAATTCACCCCTCCACTTT.